This entry concerns a single T cell receptor (beta chain). Its antigen has not been determined. The CDR3 runs 15 amino acids, cysteine and phenylalanine included. Left in the record is the CDR3 DNA by itself, 45 bases read in frame from the first base. The V end gives up 4 bases and the J end 4 bases, leaving 7 bases in the junction not matched to a gene. As encoded in the germline V gene, CDR1 is SGHTA while CDR2 is FQGNSA. The sample is drawn from a study of cytomegalovirus exposure and HLA in healthy donors (dated by TCRdb to the late 2010s). At the level of the whole study: An earlier analysis of several hundred of the donors reported approximately 290 Gb of sequence data and roughly 100 million unique TCR beta sequences from 150 million to 200 million T cells. Roughly 310 gigabases of sequencing data and some 85 million unique TCR sequences were included in an early release covering over 600 HLA-typed donors. The genetic ancestry cluster associated with self-reported Caucasian donors included approximately 85% of the roughly 400 genotyped donors. The study aimed to test whether signatures of past pathogen exposure could be identified by cataloging public T cell receptors. The T cell repertoires of some 670 subjects were profiled by immunosequencing and related to cytomegalovirus serostatus. Along with the roughly 670-subject first cohort, a separate validation cohort of roughly 110 different subjects was used. High-throughput TCR immunosequencing, statistical association of individual TCRs with disease status, and machine learning were combined to predict cytomegalovirus infection status. A later analysis re-examined previously published TCR beta repertoires from around 670 donors and added high-resolution HLA genotyping to investigate patterns of TCR occurrence. Rather than drawing on any new phenotypic data, the later analysis identified candidate immune exposures from TCR beta sequences and the way those sequences occurred across donors. In an earlier analysis of roughly 540 of the donors, high-throughput TCR beta sequencing was used to judge whether each TCR beta V gene segment behaved as functional or pseudogenic. Donor age, sex, ethnicity and CMV serostatus were compiled together with the repertoire data. A later genetic analysis used genome-wide SNP genotypes for about 55% of the 666 donors, treating that subset as a discovery cohort. Every discovery cohort repertoire had been produced on one sequencing platform. HLA typing covered class I and class II loci at four-digit resolution. Typing coverage differed by locus: A, B, C, DRB1 and DQB1 were typed in about 629-640 donors, DQA1 in about 500, DPA1 in 600 to 610, and DPB1 in just under 490. A few DR-DQ haplotypes were treated as single units for association and clustering because of strong linkage in the cohort. On average, roughly 240,000 unique TCR beta nucleotide sequences were sequenced per donor among roughly 430 genotyped donors of the cohort, with 15% to 20% of those sequences being non-productive. What the research found in general, with its limitations: Compared with equally common non-associated chains, HLA-associated TCR beta chains in a later analysis were more clonally expanded and had lower generation probabilities. Cytomegalovirus status was reported to be diagnosed by the classifier with high specificity and sensitivity in both the original and validation cohorts. A later genetic analysis reported fewer N-insertions in productive TCRs among donors in an Asian-associated ancestry cluster than the roughly 690-donor mean. Strong co-occurrence of HLA alleles, especially DR and DQ, made assigning TCR associations to individual alleles difficult. Specific HLA alleles were associated with 16,951 TCR beta sequences at a false discovery rate of 0.05 in a later analysis. Sequencing depth was assumed to be roughly uniform across donors in the presence/absence analyses, though that assumption may not hold. In a later analysis, TCR association rates were found to vary across HLA loci, with the most associated TCRs seen for DRB1 alleles and the fewest for HLA-C alleles. Several of the top co-occurrence clusters appeared to be linked to parvovirus B19, influenza, CMV and Epstein-Barr virus, according to a later analysis. A cluster of highly shared sequence variants was judged likely to be a technical artifact of the sequencing pipeline. The study listed around 160 TCR beta chains as associated with cytomegalovirus. A later analysis found that most CMV-associated TCR beta chains appeared HLA-restricted, with HLA associations seemingly driven largely by CMV exposure. Broadly in line with IMGT annotations, most TCR beta V segments showed up in productive rearrangements about 90% or about 30% of the time in an earlier analysis of several hundred of the donors. Correlated functional status among segregating V segments might reflect linkage disequilibrium, but an unknown experimental factor could not be ruled out. The cohort was sequenced for TCR beta chains only, and without alpha or paired-chain data the features that could be detected were limited. Because HLA typing was unavailable for some donors at each locus, only the typed subset was used in association tests. Three of the identified cytomegalovirus-associated TCR beta chains were confirmed in vitro to be specific for cytomegalovirus antigens. The 87-base-pair reads could not distinguish some IMGT-functional V segments, including TRBV6-2 and TRBV6-3, so those segments were excluded. It was suggested by the authors that the approach could potentially be generalized to other disease states and immunological phenotypes. V-gene and J-gene trimming of TCR beta chains was associated with a missense DCLRE1C variant in a later genetic analysis, and the association was replicated in an independent cohort. CMV serostatus was the only immune exposure information available for the cohort. The earlier analysis of 587 of the donors excluded about 16 rarely observed V segments, including chromosome 9 orphons, because counts were too low. A further reported finding was that TCR beta sequences accurately predicted the HLA-A and HLA-B alleles for most subjects in the first cohort. Most TCR sequences were seen in very few donors, while some public TCRs were found in many individuals.

The library was produced with the immunoSEQ multiplex PCR assay. A mixture of 60 forward primers for TCR Vbeta segments and 13 reverse primers for TCR Jbeta segments was used in the multiplex PCR. Amplification of the CDR3 region of rearranged TCR beta genes was performed with a multiplex PCR assay on genomic DNA. On the Illumina HiSeq System, the amplified TCR beta libraries were sequenced as 87-base-pair reads. The paper's data handling went like this. A later analysis tallied roughly 80 million unique TCR beta chains across the 610 or so repertoires, and about 10 million of those chains were shared by two or more donors. To remove PCR and sequencing errors, raw reads were error-corrected and collapsed into unique sequences using a nearest-neighbor algorithm that merged closely related sequences. Alignment of CDR3 sequences to IMGT reference sequences was used to assign V, D and J gene segments. For a sequence to be retained, at least a six-nucleotide match to both a V gene segment and a J gene segment was required. A rearrangement counted as productive if the CDR3 had no stop codons and remained in frame with V and J, and every other rearrangement counted as non-productive. CDR3 was defined according to IMGT convention as the region running from the second conserved V-encoded cysteine to the conserved J-encoded phenylalanine. The earlier analysis of 500 to 750 of the donors excluded any sequence lacking an unambiguous match to a single V gene segment. An earlier analysis of fewer than 650 of the donors classified V segments as functional when productive rearrangements were above 56.7% and as segregating when the standard deviation between donors was above 5%. To diagnose cytomegalovirus status from the catalog of TCR beta chain sequences, a statistical classification framework was built. V and J gene assignment, in a later analysis, came from comparing TCR nucleotide sequences with IMGT/GENE-DB human TR gene sequences. The TCRdist pipeline was used in a later analysis to assign CDR3 sequences and most-parsimonious VDJ recombination scenarios. In a later analysis, every TCR beta chain was defined by the combination of its CDR3 amino acid sequence and its V-gene family, and reads without a unique V-gene family were dropped. A later analysis removed several hundred highly shared, low-generation-probability nucleotide sequences to deal with suspected cross-contamination and a sequencing artifact. In a later analysis, a clonal expansion index for each public chain was calculated from normalized within-repertoire ranks of inferred template counts. In a later analysis, generation probabilities were computed with a VDJ recombination model fitted to out-of-frame rearrangements, and the resulting probabilities were checked against IGoR. In a later analysis, TCR-TCR, TCR-HLA and TCR-CMV co-occurrence was scored with hypergeometric tests, and a repertoire-size bias correction was applied to TCR pairs. In a later analysis, false discovery rates were estimated by permuting HLA or CMV assignments 20 times. A later analysis grouped co-occurring TCRs with DBSCAN, adding TCRdist sequence similarity when clustering within HLA-allele-positive subsets. Repertoires with fewer than 30,000 or more than 120,000 public chains were left out of co-occurrence clustering, as were roughly five repertoires with anomalous nucleotide sharing. TCRdb holds this immuneACCESS table with in-frame rearrangements only. Some clones are missing; in checked studies, unresolved V genes explain under half, and the rest has no known cause. V, J and clone size are taken as reported in that table, and D and trimming were inferred from the DNA itself. The sample table on file contains roughly 100,000 clones. Together, the top ten hold approximately 3.7% of the sample.

In total, 500 to 700 healthy bone marrow donors made up the cohort. At the time of sampling, all cohort members were nominally healthy, though unrecorded immune exposures were likely present. The donor was CMV seronegative and belonged to the group of 350 or so seronegative cohort members. A peripheral blood sample was provided by each donor, and peripheral blood mononuclear cells were used for TCR beta sequencing. Genomic DNA was extracted from the blood cell samples with the Qiagen DNeasy Blood Extraction Kit. Specimen: PBMCs. This chain joins TRBV7-2 to TRBJ2-5; TRBD2 fits 9 bases in the junction. This TCR was recovered from a man in his forties in good health and CMV-seronegative. The CDR3 is CASSSTSGTRETQYF. At the DNA level, the sequence is TGTGCCAGCAGCTCGACTAGCGGCACGAGAGAGACCCAGTACTTC.